These T cell receptor beta chains were read from a single sample in a study of T cell responses to AZD1222 COVID-19 vaccine. Here immunoSEQ multiplex PCR was the method, and the copy in TCRdb shows in-frame clones only, minus some. Seen here are approximately 70,000 clones, 85% observed once, and the top ten hold around 21%. Sequences were derived from peripheral blood, sampled on day 0 of AZD1222 vaccination. These receptors all stem from an adult in good health. The CDR3 runs from the conserved cysteine through the conserved F or W. Fields, in order: J gene, V gene, clone size, CDR3 protein. Rows may omit the clone size; those that give it use once, few, many or a size class.

TRBJ2-3 TRBV7-2 - CASSFAQTPDTQYF
TRBJ1-1 TRBV10-1 - CASSRDRGRNTEAFF
TRBJ1-6 TRBV3-1/TRBV3-2 - CASRRSSNSPLHF
TRBJ1-1 TRBV5-4 - CASSLGSEAFF
TRBJ1-6 TRBV4-1 - CASSQSGTGNSPLHF
TRBJ1-6 TRBV11-3 - CASSLATRTTADYNSPLHF
TRBJ1-5 TRBV7-6 once CASSPEQGNQPQHF
TRBJ1-5 TRBV6-1 - CASSEAGVHQPQHF
TRBJ2-3 TRBV24-1 once CATSDSPGFGTDTQYF
TRBJ1-3 TRBV7-9 - CASSLGSRGNTIYF
TRBJ2-1 TRBV29-1 - CSGRTTWDEQFF
TRBJ2-7 TRBV12-3/TRBV12-4 - CASSRTGTGEQYF
TRBJ1-6 TRBV5-5 - CASSLLTRGTPLHF
TRBJ2-1 TRBV5-1 - CASSYSTGSDEQFF
TRBJ2-4 TRBV29-1 - CSVGGGENIQYF
TRBJ1-4 TRBV6-2/TRBV6-3 - CASSLYWDSSNEKLFF
TRBJ2-3 TRBV6-1 - CASSETPWTANTQYF
TRBJ2-2 TRBV5-1 - CASSLEWEGELFF
TRBJ2-1 TRBV5-4 - CASSSNNEQFF